This T cell receptor (beta chain) appears in the sequencing data of a study of regulatory T cells in long-lasting Graves disease. Points from the study as a whole: Newly diagnosed patients shared about a thousand public clonotypes; persistent patients shared a few thousand.

The sample's time point: newly diagnosed GD, antithyroid drugs for less than 3 months. RNA isolated from PBMCs was used to make the TCR library. Building the TCR beta libraries relied on iRepertoire HTBI primers, and CDR3 regions underwent Arm-PCR. From the multiplex PCR reads, TCRdb called clonotypes with MiXCR, one entry per CDR3 protein. The sample yields 350,000 to 450,000 distinct CDR3 sequences, over 15% seen once. This clonotype was counted between two and nine times. Its antigen remains unidentified. Trimming pared 1 base from V and 6 bases from J, leaving 16 bases between. CDR3 length: 15 residues. The germline V gene encodes CDR1 MDHEN and CDR2 SYDVKM. Separately, the same data were catalogued under a study of T cells in Graves' hyperthyroidism and ophthalmopathy. From that paper: Stable hyperthyroidism was told apart from ophthalmopathy by a model built on 13 V-J features.

This material consisted of peripheral blood mononuclear cells (PBMCs), taken at new diagnosis, from a patient treated with antithyroid drugs. The source is a man in his forties with Graves disease. The V and J genes are TRBV28 and TRBJ2-7; D gene ambiguous. The CDR3 protein is CASSLYGIPPLEQYF. The CDR3 coding sequence is TGTGCCAGCAGTTTATACGGTATCCCCCCCCTCGAGCAGTACTTC.